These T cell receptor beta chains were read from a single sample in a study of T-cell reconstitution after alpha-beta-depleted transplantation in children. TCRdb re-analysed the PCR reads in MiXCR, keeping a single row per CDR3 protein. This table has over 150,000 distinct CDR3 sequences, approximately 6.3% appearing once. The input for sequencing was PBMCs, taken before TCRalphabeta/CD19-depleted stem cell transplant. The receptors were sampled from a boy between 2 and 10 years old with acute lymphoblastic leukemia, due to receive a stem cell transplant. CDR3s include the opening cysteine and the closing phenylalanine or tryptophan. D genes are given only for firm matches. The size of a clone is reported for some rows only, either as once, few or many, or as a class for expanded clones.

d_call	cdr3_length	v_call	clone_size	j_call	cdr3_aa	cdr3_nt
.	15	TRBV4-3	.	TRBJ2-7	CASSQEEGSSYEQYF	TGCGCCAGCAGCCAAGAGGAGGGTAGCTCCTACGAGCAGTACTTC
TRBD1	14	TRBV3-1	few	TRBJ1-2	CASSQNTDRDGYTF	TGTGCCAGCAGCCAAAATACTGACAGGGACGGCTACACCTTC
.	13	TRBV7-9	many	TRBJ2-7	CASSLGVGYEQYF	TGTGCCAGCAGCTTAGGGGTTGGGTACGAGCAGTACTTC
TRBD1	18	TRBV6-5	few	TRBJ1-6	CASSYQSTLQGPNSPLHF	TGTGCCAGCAGTTACCAGTCTACGCTACAGGGGCCCAATTCACCCCTCCACTTT
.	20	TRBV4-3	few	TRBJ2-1	CASSQVELLGQTISYNEQFF	TGCGCCAGCAGCCAAGTGGAGCTACTTGGACAGACCATAAGCTACAATGAGCAGTTCTTC
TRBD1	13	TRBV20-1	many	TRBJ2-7	CSAGQGAEYEQYF	TGCAGTGCTGGTCAGGGGGCTGAGTACGAGCAGTACTTC
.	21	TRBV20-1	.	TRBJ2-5	CCARGGAGVRDRGSVVKTQYF	TGCTGCGCTAGGGGGGGGGCGGGAGTTCGAGATAGGGGCAGTGTGGTGAAGACCCAGTACTTC
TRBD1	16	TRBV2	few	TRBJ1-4	CASRPRTGGANEKLFF	TGTGCCAGCAGGCCCCGAACAGGGGGCGCTAATGAAAAACTGTTTTTT
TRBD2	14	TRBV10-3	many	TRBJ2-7	CAISETSGSYEQYF	TGTGCCATCAGTGAGACTAGCGGCTCCTACGAGCAGTACTTC
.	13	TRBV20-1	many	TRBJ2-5	CSASTMGRETQYF	TGCAGTGCTAGTACCATGGGCCGAGAGACCCAGTACTTC
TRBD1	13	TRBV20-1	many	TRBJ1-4	CSARVQGSEKLFF	TGCAGTGCTAGAGTACAGGGGAGTGAAAAACTGTTTTTT
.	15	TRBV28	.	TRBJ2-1	CASSSTAPRYNEQFF	TGTGCCAGCAGTTCGACAGCGCCGCGCTACAATGAGCAGTTCTTC
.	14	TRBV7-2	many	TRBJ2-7	CASSLVGRSDEQYF	TGTGCCAGCAGCTTAGTTGGGCGGTCGGACGAGCAGTACTTC
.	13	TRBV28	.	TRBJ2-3	CASRNPGEFTQYF	TGTGCCAGCAGAAACCCTGGGGAGTTTACGCAGTATTTT
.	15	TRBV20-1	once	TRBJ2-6	CSAVRTGFGANVLTF	TGCAGTGCTGTCCGGACGGGGTTCGGGGCCAACGTCCTGACTTTC
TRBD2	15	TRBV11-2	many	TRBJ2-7	CASSVTSGPWDEQYF	TGTGCCAGCAGCGTTACTAGCGGGCCTTGGGACGAGCAGTACTTC
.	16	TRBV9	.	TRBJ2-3	CASSGNRAHRADTQYF	TGTGCCAGCAGCGGGAACCGGGCCCACCGCGCCGATACGCAGTATTTT